This note documents a single T cell receptor beta chain sequence. This entry is derived from a study of shared T cell receptors in the human thymus. Assay: immunoSEQ multiplex PCR; the TCRdb copy retains only in-frame clones and omits some. This table has hundreds of thousands of clones, about 80% appearing once. CDR1 is MNHNS and CDR2 is SASEGT in the germline V gene. J lost 5 bases, V lost 2 bases, and 8 bases had no gene match. The CDR3 is 17 amino acids. A further study also used this sample, focusing on human thymus T cells. This second report adds: Healthy Finnish infants undergoing corrective surgery for congenital heart defects were the donors. It was from resections taken during corrective heart surgery that the thymus tissue came. There appeared to be biased usage of V and J genes in thymic and blood repertoires. Related work showed strongly overlapping thymic repertoires across unrelated individuals.

This clonotype was obtained from a boy younger than two with a congenital heart defect. Sequencing used thymocytes. J is TRBJ2-2 and V is TRBV6-1; TRBD2 agrees at 10 bases. The DNA for the CDR3 is TGTGCCAGCAGTGAATTGCCGACTAGCGGGTTGACCGGGGAGCTGTTTTTT. This codes for CASSELPTSGLTGELFF.